These T cell receptor beta chains were read from a single sample in a study of blood T cell repertoires in COVID-19. The assay was immunoSEQ multiplex PCR, and TCRdb's table has in-frame clones only and misses some. The sample lists about 240,000 clones, roughly 91% occurring once. The sample taken for sequencing was peripheral blood. The receptors shown here come from a woman aged 40 to 55 who had recovered from COVID-19. The CDR3 runs from the conserved cysteine through the conserved F or W. The D gene is left open where the match is weak. Size is omitted from some rows. Given values are once, few, many or a class for expanded clones.

>13|-|TRBJ1-5|TRBV12-3/TRBV12-4|-
CASSLTTQGPQHF
TGTGCCAGCAGTCTTACGACACAGGGACCCCAGCATTTT
>17|-|TRBJ1-5|TRBV21-1|-
CASSKVAGTGGHQPQHF
TGTGCCAGCAGCAAAGTGGCGGGGACAGGGGGCCATCAGCCCCAGCATTTT
>14|-|TRBJ2-2|TRBV5-1|TRBD1
CASSGTGATGELFF
TGCGCCAGCTCCGGGACAGGGGCCACCGGGGAGCTGTTTTTT
>12|-|TRBJ2-1|TRBV10-2|-
CASSPPYNEQFF
TGCGCCAGCAGCCCTCCCTACAATGAGCAGTTCTTC
>15|-|TRBJ1-2|TRBV15|-
CATSIWPGGNYGYTF
TGTGCCACCAGCATCTGGCCGGGGGGTAACTATGGCTACACCTTC
>15|-|TRBJ2-7|TRBV6-2/TRBV6-3|TRBD2
CASSYVTSGNYEQYF
TGTGCCAGCAGTTACGTCACTAGCGGGAACTACGAGCAGTACTTC
>14|once|TRBJ2-5|TRBV19|-
CASSIGGGAETQYF
TGTGCCAGTAGTATTGGTGGGGGCGCGGAGACCCAGTACTTC
>16|-|TRBJ2-1|TRBV25-1|-
CASSEGRETGDNEQFF
TGTGCCAGCAGTGAAGGTAGGGAGACAGGCGACAATGAGCAGTTCTTC
>14|-|TRBJ2-5|TRBV18|-
CASSPTGSRETQYF
TGTGCCAGCTCACCTACCGGGTCCCGAGAGACCCAGTACTTC
>15|-|TRBJ1-2|TRBV19|-
CASSPGREQFYGYTF
TGTGCCAGTAGTCCCGGGAGGGAGCAGTTCTATGGCTACACCTTC
>17|once|TRBJ2-4|TRBV5-3|TRBD2
CARSWLVASGILNIQYF
TGTGCCAGAAGCTGGCTGGTGGCTAGCGGGATCCTAAACATTCAGTACTTC
>14|-|TRBJ2-7|TRBV9|-
CASSPPLNPYEQYF
TGTGCCAGCAGCCCCCCTCTAAACCCCTACGAGCAGTACTTC
>13|-|TRBJ2-7|TRBV29-1|TRBD2
CSTRLAGTYEQYF
TGCAGCACCCGACTAGCGGGAACCTACGAGCAGTACTTC
>12|-|TRBJ2-1|TRBV6-2/TRBV6-3|TRBD1
CASSYAGTGLFF
TGTGCCAGCAGTTACGCCGGGACAGGTCTGTTCTTC
>15|-|TRBJ1-4|TRBV7-9|TRBD1
CASSPPDRGMRKLFF
TGTGCCAGCAGCCCGCCGGACAGGGGAATGAGGAAACTGTTTTTT
>13|-|TRBJ2-1|TRBV12-5|-
CASGFSLNNEQFF
TGTGCTAGTGGTTTCTCCCTAAACAATGAGCAGTTCTTC
>14|-|TRBJ1-1|TRBV12-5|-
CASGLGAANTEAFF
TGTGCTAGTGGTTTGGGGGCAGCCAACACTGAAGCTTTCTTT
>13|-|TRBJ1-2|TRBV7-2|-
CASSHGQTYGYTF
TGTGCCAGCAGCCACGGACAGACGTATGGCTACACCTTC
>16|-|TRBJ2-6|TRBV9|-
CASSPHPGVGANVLTF
TGTGCCAGCAGCCCCCACCCCGGGGTTGGGGCCAACGTCCTGACTTTC
>12|-|TRBJ2-5|TRBV2|-
CASSAEGETQYF
TGTGCCAGCAGTGCGGAGGGCGAGACCCAGTACTTC
>15|-|TRBJ1-4|TRBV9|-
CASSVAGQGGEKLFF
TGTGCCAGCAGCGTAGCGGGCCAGGGTGGTGAAAAACTGTTTTTT
>12|once|TRBJ2-5|TRBV29-1|-
CSVLSPGETQYF
TGCAGCGTTCTCAGCCCCGGGGAGACCCAGTACTTC
>13|-|TRBJ2-7|TRBV24-1|TRBD1
CATSRTGGYEQYF
TGTGCCACCAGCCGGACAGGGGGCTACGAGCAGTACTTC
>14|-|TRBJ1-2|TRBV5-4|TRBD1
CASSPGTAHYGYTF
TGTGCCAGCAGCCCGGGGACAGCCCACTATGGCTACACCTTC
>12|-|TRBJ2-1|TRBV28|-
CASSPLVGEQFF
TGTGCCAGCAGTCCACTAGTAGGCGAGCAGTTCTTC
>13|-|TRBJ2-3|TRBV6-5|-
CASTPSGTDTQYF
TGTGCCAGCACCCCCAGTGGCACAGATACGCAGTATTTT
>13|-|TRBJ1-2|TRBV6-5|TRBD1
CASSRGGVSPHSF
TGTGCCAGCAGCCGAGGGGGCGTGAGTCCCCACTCCTTC
>14|-|TRBJ1-2|TRBV4-3|-
CASSQGKGSEGYTF
TGCGCCAGCAGCCAAGGGAAGGGGTCGGAGGGCTACACCTTC